This T cell receptor beta chain originates from a study of T cell responses to AZD1222 COVID-19 vaccine. Study context: Second-dose timings of about 4 or about 12 weeks were pooled. Notes on the study in general: The donor cohort was predominantly white British with a female majority, and clonal diversity may have been underestimated. Compared with day 0, the breadth and depth of the Spike-specific TCR repertoire rose significantly after two doses of AZD1222. Spike-wide coverage was observed for vaccine-associated CD4 TCRs, with dominant responses at 160-218 and 743-854.

The CDR3 covers 11 residues. V was pared by 4 bases and J by 6 bases, with 9 bases between. The germline V gene has CDR1 DFQATT and CDR2 SNEGSKA (reference sequence). Regarding this clone: Its antigen is still unknown.

The protocol was immunoSEQ multiplex PCR, while the TCRdb copy is restricted to in-frame clones and leaves out a portion. This repertoire shows some 150,000 clones, 94% found once; its top ten account for roughly 1.3%. V usage is TRBV20-1 and J usage is TRBJ1-2; D unresolved. This receptor was obtained from an adult in good health. Sequenced material: peripheral blood, taken on day 0 of AZD1222 vaccination. This chain's CDR3 is CSAIHTHGYTF. The CDR3, as DNA: TGCAGTGCTATCCACACCCATGGCTACACCTTC.